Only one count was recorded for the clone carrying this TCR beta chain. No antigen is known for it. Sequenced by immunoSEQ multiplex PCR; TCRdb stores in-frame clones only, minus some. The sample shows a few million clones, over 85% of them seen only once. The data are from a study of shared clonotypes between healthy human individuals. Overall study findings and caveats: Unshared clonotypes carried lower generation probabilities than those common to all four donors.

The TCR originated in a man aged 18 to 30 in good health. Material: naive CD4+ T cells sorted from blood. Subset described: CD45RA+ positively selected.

Here the CDR3 DNA reads TGTGCCAGCAGTTCATCCACAGGGTCCTATGGCTACACCTTC. Translated, it gives CASSSSTGSYGYTF. V is TRBV27 and J is TRBJ1-2, with D possibly being TRBD1 (6 bases). This CDR3 comprises 14 residues. Germline V gene sequence: CDR1 MNHEY, CDR2 SMNVEV (reference sequence). With 4 bases removed from V and 4 bases from J, the gap between germline ends came to 13 bases.